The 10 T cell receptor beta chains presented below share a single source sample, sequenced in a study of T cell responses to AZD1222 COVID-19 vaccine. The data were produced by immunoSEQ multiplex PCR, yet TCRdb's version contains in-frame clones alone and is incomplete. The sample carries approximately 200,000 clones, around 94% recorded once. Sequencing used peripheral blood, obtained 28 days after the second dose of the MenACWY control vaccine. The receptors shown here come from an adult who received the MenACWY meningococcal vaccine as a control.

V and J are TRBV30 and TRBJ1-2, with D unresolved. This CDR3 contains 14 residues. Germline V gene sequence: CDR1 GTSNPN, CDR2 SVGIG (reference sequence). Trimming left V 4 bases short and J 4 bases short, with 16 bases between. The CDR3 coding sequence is TGTGCCTGGAATCTACTGGACCGTCTCTATGGCTACACCTTC. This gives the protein CAWNLLDRLYGYTF.

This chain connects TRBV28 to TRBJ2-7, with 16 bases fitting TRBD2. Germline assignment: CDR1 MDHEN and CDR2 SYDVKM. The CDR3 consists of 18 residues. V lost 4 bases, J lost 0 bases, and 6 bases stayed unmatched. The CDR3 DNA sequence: TGTGCCAGCAGTTCATGGGGGACTAGCGGGAGGGGCTCCTACGAGCAGTACTTC. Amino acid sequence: CASSSWGTSGRGSYEQYF.

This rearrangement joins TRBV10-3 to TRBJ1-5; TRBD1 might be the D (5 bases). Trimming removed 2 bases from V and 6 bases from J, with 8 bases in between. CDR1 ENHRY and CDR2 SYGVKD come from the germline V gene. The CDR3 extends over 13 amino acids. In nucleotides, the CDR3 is TGTGCCATCAGTGAGCGGGGGGGTCAGCCCCAGCATTTT. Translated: CAISERGGQPQHF.

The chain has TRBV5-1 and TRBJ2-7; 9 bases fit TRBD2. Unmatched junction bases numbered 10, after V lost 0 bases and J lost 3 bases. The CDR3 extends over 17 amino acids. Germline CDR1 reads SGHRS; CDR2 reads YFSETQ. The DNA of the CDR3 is TGCGCCAGCAGCTTGGGGCGGGGGGGCCCCTTAAGCTACGAGCAGTACTTC. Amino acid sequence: CASSLGRGGPLSYEQYF.

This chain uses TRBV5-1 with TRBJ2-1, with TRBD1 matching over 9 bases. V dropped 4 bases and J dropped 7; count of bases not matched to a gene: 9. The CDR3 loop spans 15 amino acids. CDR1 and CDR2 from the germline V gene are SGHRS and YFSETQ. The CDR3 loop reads CASSAGTGNRNEQFF. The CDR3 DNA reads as TGCGCCAGCAGCGCCGGGACAGGGAATAGGAATGAGCAGTTCTTC. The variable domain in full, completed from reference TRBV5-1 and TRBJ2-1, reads KAGVTQTPRYLIKTRGQQVTLSCSPISGHRSVSWYQQTPGQGLQFLFEYFSETQRNKGNFPGRFSGRQFSNSRSEMNVSTLELGDSALYLCASSAGTGNRNEQFFGPGTRLTVL.

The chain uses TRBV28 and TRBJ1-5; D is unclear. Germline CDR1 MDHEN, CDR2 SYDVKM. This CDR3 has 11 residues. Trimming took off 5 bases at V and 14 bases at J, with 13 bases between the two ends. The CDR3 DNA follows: TGTGCCAGCAGTCAGACCAGTTCCGAGCATTTT. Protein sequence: CASSQTSSEHF.

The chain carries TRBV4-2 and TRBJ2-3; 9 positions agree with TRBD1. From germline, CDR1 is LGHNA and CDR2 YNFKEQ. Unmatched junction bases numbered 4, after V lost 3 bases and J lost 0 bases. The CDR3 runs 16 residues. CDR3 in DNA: TGTGCCAGCAGCCAGACCGGGACAGGGAGCACAGATACGCAGTATTTT. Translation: CASSQTGTGSTDTQYF.

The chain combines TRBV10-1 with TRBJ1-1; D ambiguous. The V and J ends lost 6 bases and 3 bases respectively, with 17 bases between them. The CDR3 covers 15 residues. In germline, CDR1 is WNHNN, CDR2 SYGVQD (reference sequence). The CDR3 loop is CASSPPSPHYTEAFF. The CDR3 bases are TGCGCCAGCAGCCCTCCTAGCCCGCACTACACTGAAGCTTTCTTT.

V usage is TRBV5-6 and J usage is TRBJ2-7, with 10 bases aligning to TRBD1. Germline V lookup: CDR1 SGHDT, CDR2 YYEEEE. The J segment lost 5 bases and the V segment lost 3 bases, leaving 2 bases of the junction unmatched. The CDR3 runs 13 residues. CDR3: CASSWDRGHEQYF. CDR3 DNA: TGTGCCAGCAGCTGGGACAGGGGCCACGAGCAGTACTTC.

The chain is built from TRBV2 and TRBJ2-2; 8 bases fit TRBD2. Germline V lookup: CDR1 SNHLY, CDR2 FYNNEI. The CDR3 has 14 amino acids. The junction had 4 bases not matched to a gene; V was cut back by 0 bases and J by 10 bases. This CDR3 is CASSEATSAVELFF. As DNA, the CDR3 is TGTGCCAGCAGTGAAGCGACTAGCGCGGTGGAGCTGTTTTTT.